Sequencing of this TCR beta chain was carried out in a study of T-cell memory formation after mild COVID-19. Study context: TCR clusters showed largely donor specificity.

TCRdb reprocessed the 5' RACE reads via MiXCR and lists one record per CDR3 protein. Here the sample spans approximately 350,000 distinct CDR3 sequences, 13% to 15% being singletons. The sequencing sample was made of PBMCs or a T cell subset sorted from them (not recorded which). The origin of this receptor is a man younger than 30 who had mild COVID-19 (a few samples of this study predate the infection). Cell type and time point are not known.

DNA of the CDR3: TGTGCCAGCAGTGCTCAACCGGCCACCCAGACTGAAGCTTTCTTT. Its protein product is CASSAQPATQTEAFF. The rearrangement uses TRBV2 and TRBJ1-1; D unclear. V lost 4 bases and J 5 bases, leaving 17 bases between the germline ends. This CDR3 has 15 residues. Germline assignment: CDR1 SNHLY and CDR2 FYNNEI.